This T cell receptor (beta chain) was profiled in a study of cytomegalovirus exposure and HLA in healthy donors. Study details: In an earlier analysis, 95 million to 140 million unique TCR beta sequences were found from about 180 million T cells. Study-level findings and limits: A missense DCLRE1C variant was associated with V- and J-gene trimming of TCR beta chains in a later analysis, and an independent cohort replicated the association. In a later analysis, the majority of CMV-associated beta chains seemingly showed HLA restriction.

This clone was recorded only once. Its antigen remains unknown. A multiplex PCR was run with 60 Vbeta primers and 13 Jbeta primers. Using immunoSEQ multiplex PCR, the repertoire was profiled, and TCRdb retains in-frame clones only, with some absent. Of around 80,000 clones in the sample, 74% were seen once. Trimming stripped 2 bases from V and 4 bases from J, with 11 bases between. This CDR3 has 14 residues. CDR1 and CDR2 from the germline V gene are SGHVS and FQNEAQ. The sample taken for sequencing was PBMCs. V usage is TRBV7-8 and J usage is TRBJ1-1, with D unresolved. The source of this sequence is a man aged 40-49 years in good health and CMV-seropositive. The CDR3 loop reads CASSLLTEVTEAFF. CDR3 coding DNA: TGTGCCAGCAGCTTACTAACGGAGGTCACTGAAGCTTTCTTT.